The 20 T cell receptor beta chains in this list originate from one sample, sequenced in a study of OX40 agonist ivuxolimab in advanced cancers. TCRdb keeps only in-frame clones here, not all; method: immunoSEQ multiplex PCR. The sample shows approximately 50,000 clones, approximately 80% of them seen only once. This material consisted of CD4+ or CD8+ T cells sorted from blood, taken in a trial of the OX40 agonist ivuxolimab. The receptors shown here come from an adult with an advanced solid tumor such as melanoma, head and neck, liver or kidney cancer.

The chain uses TRBV11-3 and TRBJ1-1, with 9 bases lining up with TRBD1. The CDR3 length is 14 residues. Unmatched junction bases numbered 10, after V lost 3 bases and J lost 11 bases. Germline assignment: CDR1 SGHNT and CDR2 YENEEA. CDR3 nucleotides: TGTGCCAGCAGCTTGGGTGCCGGGACAGGGCTTGCTTTCTTT. Translating it yields CASSLGAGTGLAFF.

This clone has a handful of counts. The chain carries TRBV12-5 and TRBJ2-3, with TRBD2 matching 7 bases. Germline V gene lookup returns CDR1 LGHNT and CDR2 FRNRAP. Unmatched junction bases numbered 3, after V lost 0 bases and J lost 3 bases. This CDR3 is built from 15 residues. CDR3 protein: CASGLVGGGTDTQYF. CDR3 nucleotides: TGTGCTAGTGGTTTGGTAGGCGGGGGTACAGATACGCAGTATTTT.

The V gene is TRBV7-2, the J gene TRBJ2-5, with TRBD2 matching 14 bases. The trim removed 2 bases at V and 4 bases at J, leaving 6 bases unmatched. This CDR3 comprises 17 residues. Germline V gene sequence: CDR1 SGHTA, CDR2 FQGNSA. CDR3 loop: CASSLLGLAGVGETQYF. Here the CDR3 DNA reads TGTGCCAGCAGCTTATTGGGACTAGCGGGAGTCGGAGAGACCCAGTACTTC.

CDR3: CASSLRWQGTYEQYF. CDR3 nucleotides: TGTGCCAGCAGTTTACGGTGGCAGGGGACTTACGAGCAGTACTTC. This chain uses TRBV27 with TRBJ2-7; D is tentatively TRBD1 or TRBD2 (6 bases each). V lost 2 bases to trimming and J lost 4 bases, with 15 bases between them. This CDR3 contains 15 residues. Germline-derived CDR1 and CDR2 are MNHEY and SMNVEV (reference sequence).

This rearrangement joins TRBV18 to TRBJ2-7; 9 bases match TRBD1. The CDR3 runs 15 residues. The ends lost 1 base at V and 2 bases at J; junction bases unmatched: 3. Germline CDR1 and CDR2: KGHSH and LQKENI. CDR3 region: CASSPLRTGAYEQYF. CDR3 coding DNA: TGTGCCAGCTCACCACTGAGGACAGGGGCCTACGAGCAGTACTTC.

The J gene is TRBJ1-2, the V gene TRBV25-1; D is possibly TRBD1 (5 bases). The CDR3 is made up of 15 amino acids. V lost 0 bases and J 5 bases, leaving 13 bases between the germline ends. Germline values: CDR1 MGHDK, CDR2 SYGVNS. CDR3 nucleotides: TGTGCCAGCAGTGAATACTCAGGGAAGGGGTATGGCTACACCTTC. Protein: CASSEYSGKGYGYTF.

The chain links TRBV5-1 to TRBJ2-1, with no clear D. V was clipped by 0 bases and J by 5 bases, with 6 bases between them. The CDR3 spans 13 residues. Germline V gene sequence: CDR1 SGHRS, CDR2 YFSETQ. The CDR3 DNA follows: TGCGCCAGCAGCTTGGGAGGAGACAATGAGCAGTTCTTC. Its protein product is CASSLGGDNEQFF.

The sample holds a few counts of this clone. This chain joins TRBV18 and TRBJ2-2, with D possibly being TRBD1 (7 bases). The germline gives CDR1 KGHSH, CDR2 LQKENI. The CDR3 loop spans 16 amino acids. Deletions cut 3 bases from V and 1 base from J, with 12 bases between. The CDR3: CASSPQGDWNTGELFF. CDR3 DNA: TGTGCCAGCTCACCCCAGGGGGACTGGAACACCGGGGAGCTGTTTTTT.

The CDR3 sequence is CASSPKPDSFRDGYTF. CDR3 coding DNA: TGTGCCAGCTCACCAAAACCAGACAGCTTTAGGGATGGCTACACCTTC. The rearrangement uses TRBV18 and TRBJ1-2; TRBD1 is a possible D gene (5 bases). The CDR3 has 16 amino acids. Germline lookup yields CDR1 KGHSH and CDR2 LQKENI. V gave up 2 bases and J gave up 6 bases, with 19 bases separating them.

This chain connects TRBV7-9 to TRBJ1-5, with D unclear. There are 16 residues in the CDR3. V lost 4 bases and J lost 4, with 17 bases in between. Germline assignment: CDR1 SEHNR and CDR2 FQNEAQ (reference sequence). Here the CDR3 DNA reads TGTGCCAGCAGCTCCGTTGGAAGGGTGGGGAATCAGCCCCAGCATTTT. It is translated as CASSSVGRVGNQPQHF.

This clone showed up just a few times. This chain links TRBV19 with TRBJ1-4; 8 bases match TRBD1. Germline loops: CDR1 LNHDA, CDR2 SQIVND (reference sequence). Trimming cost V 3 bases and J 3 bases; bases outside gene matches: 3. This CDR3 is built from 15 residues. The CDR3 bases are TGTGCCAGTAGTATCCCGGACAGGGCTAATGAAAAACTGTTTTTT. Residues: CASSIPDRANEKLFF.

This clone was observed a single time. DNA for the CDR3: TGTGCCAGCGAGCGGGAGGTCAACTACGAGCAGTACTTC. It codes for CASEREVNYEQYF. The rearrangement links TRBV28 to TRBJ2-7; 9 bases are a match to TRBD2. Germline CDR1 MDHEN, CDR2 SYDVKM. V was pared by 8 bases and J by 3 bases, with 5 bases of the junction left unmatched. CDR3 size: 13 residues.

The gene calls are TRBV15 and TRBJ2-5; D uncertain. Deletions cut 0 bases from V and 7 bases from J, with 12 bases between. The germline V gene encodes CDR1 LNHNV and CDR2 YYDKDF (reference sequence). The CDR3 covers 14 residues. The CDR3 DNA follows: TGTGCCACCAGCAGAGATTACAGCTCGGGGACCCAGTACTTC. Translation gives CATSRDYSSGTQYF.

The CDR3 protein is CASSSLRQGFNGYTF. The CDR3 nucleotides read TGTGCCAGCAGCTCCCTTCGACAGGGGTTCAATGGCTACACCTTC. The V gene is TRBV11-2, the J gene TRBJ1-2; 8 bases map to TRBD1. Germline V gene sequence: CDR1 SGHAT, CDR2 FQNNGV. The V gene end was trimmed by 4 bases and the J gene end by 6 bases; junction bases not matched to a gene: 10. This CDR3 is built from 15 residues. Full variable domain (missing parts from reference TRBV11-2 and TRBJ1-2): EAGVAQSPRYKIIEKRQSVAFWCNPISGHATLYWYQQILGQGPKLLIQFQNNGVVDDSQLPKDRFSAERLKGVDSTLKIQPAKLEDSAVYLCASSSLRQGFNGYTFGSGTRLTVV.

The V gene is TRBV7-2, the J gene TRBJ2-1, with D possibly being TRBD1 or TRBD2 (5 bases each). Deletions cut 4 bases from V and 13 bases from J, with 14 bases between. CDR3 size: 12 residues. In germline, CDR1 is SGHTA, CDR2 FQGNSA. In DNA, the CDR3 is TGTGCCAGCAGCTCCCCCGGGACCCCTCAGTTCTTC. Residues: CASSSPGTPQFF. The whole variable domain, remainder taken from reference TRBV7-2 and TRBJ2-1, is GAGVSQSPSNKVTEKGKDVELRCDPISGHTALYWYRQSLGQGLEFLIYFQGNSAPDKSGLPSDRFSAERTGGSVSTLTIQRTQQEDSAVYLCASSSPGTPQFFGPGTRLTVL.

About this clone itself: One end of the junction is discordant with germline, which a read error may explain. The gene calls are TRBV7-2 and TRBJ1-6; D possibly corresponds to TRBD1 (6 bases). The germline CDR1 and CDR2 sequences are SGHTA and FQGNSA. The CDR3 runs to 17 residues. In nucleotides, the CDR3 is TGTGCCAGCAGCCCCAGGCAGGGGTGGTCCTATAATTCACCCCTTCACTTT. Residues: CASSPRQGWSYNSPLHF.

V and J are TRBV6-5 and TRBJ1-3, with a tentative D call TRBD1 (5 bases). CDR1 is MNHEY and CDR2 is SVGAGI in the germline V gene. The CDR3 loop spans 14 amino acids. V lost 2 bases to trimming and J lost 1 base, with 6 bases between them. CDR3 DNA: TGTGCCAGCAGTTACGGGGGTTCTGGAAACACCATATATTTT. This encodes CASSYGGSGNTIYF.

This clone was seen a few times. The chain employs TRBV6-5 and TRBJ2-3; D not certain. CDR1 MNHEY and CDR2 SVGAGI come from the germline V gene. This CDR3 has 11 amino acids. Trimming took 8 bases from V and 4 from J, leaving 7 bases between them. The CDR3 sequence is CASAGADTQYF. DNA for the CDR3: TGTGCCAGCGCTGGGGCAGATACGCAGTATTTT.

This clone was observed a handful of times. The chain recombines TRBV7-9 with TRBJ2-3; 11 bases fit TRBD2. Germline V CDR1 and CDR2: SEHNR, FQNEAQ (reference sequence). V dropped 2 bases and J dropped 4; count of bases not matched to a gene: 2. This CDR3 contains 15 residues. The CDR3 region is CASSLTSGGSDTQYF. CDR3 nucleotides: TGTGCCAGCAGCTTAACTAGCGGGGGTTCAGATACGCAGTATTTT.

The chain links TRBV5-1 to TRBJ2-7; D ambiguous. Germline CDR1 reads SGHRS; CDR2 reads YFSETQ. V was pared by 4 bases and J by 5 bases, with 16 bases between. The CDR3 consists of 14 residues. CDR3 region: CASSPGIRSHEQYF. In DNA form, the CDR3 reads TGCGCCAGCAGCCCCGGTATCCGGTCCCACGAGCAGTACTTC.